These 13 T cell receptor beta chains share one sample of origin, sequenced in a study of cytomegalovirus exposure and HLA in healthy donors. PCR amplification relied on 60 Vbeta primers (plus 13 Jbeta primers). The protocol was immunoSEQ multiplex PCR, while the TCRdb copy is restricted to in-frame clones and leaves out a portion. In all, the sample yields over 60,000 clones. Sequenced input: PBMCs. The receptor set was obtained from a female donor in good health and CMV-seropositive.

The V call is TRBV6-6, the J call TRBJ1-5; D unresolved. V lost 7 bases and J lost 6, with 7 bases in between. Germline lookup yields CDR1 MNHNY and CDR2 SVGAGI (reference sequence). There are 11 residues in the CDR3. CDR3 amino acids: CASMSGQPQHF. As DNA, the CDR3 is TGTGCCAGCATGAGTGGTCAGCCCCAGCATTTT.

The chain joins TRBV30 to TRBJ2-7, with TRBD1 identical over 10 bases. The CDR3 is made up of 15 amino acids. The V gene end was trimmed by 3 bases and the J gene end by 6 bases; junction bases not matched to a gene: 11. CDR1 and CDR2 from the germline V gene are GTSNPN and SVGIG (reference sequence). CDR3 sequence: CAWSQRRDRGSEQYF. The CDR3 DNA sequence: TGTGCCTGGAGCCAAAGACGGGACAGGGGTAGCGAGCAGTACTTC. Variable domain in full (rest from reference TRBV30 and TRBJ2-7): SQTIHQWPATLVQPVGSPLSLECTVEGTSNPNLYWYRQAAGRGLQLLFYSVGIGQISSEVPQNLSASRPQDRQFILSSKKLLLSDSGFYLCAWSQRRDRGSEQYFGPGTRLTVT.

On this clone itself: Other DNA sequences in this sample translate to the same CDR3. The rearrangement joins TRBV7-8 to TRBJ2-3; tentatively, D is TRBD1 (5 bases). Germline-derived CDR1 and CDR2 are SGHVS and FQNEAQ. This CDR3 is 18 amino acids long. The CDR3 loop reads CVPRFSETEPEDTDTQYF. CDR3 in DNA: TGTGTCCCTAGGTTCAGCGAGACAGAGCCTGAGGACACAGATACGCAGTATTTT.

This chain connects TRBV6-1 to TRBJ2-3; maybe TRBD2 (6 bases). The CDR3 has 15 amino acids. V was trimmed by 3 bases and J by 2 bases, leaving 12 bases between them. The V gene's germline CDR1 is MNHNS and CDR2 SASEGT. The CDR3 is CASSDWGLNTDTQYF. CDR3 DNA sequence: TGTGCCAGCAGTGATTGGGGACTGAACACAGATACGCAGTATTTT.

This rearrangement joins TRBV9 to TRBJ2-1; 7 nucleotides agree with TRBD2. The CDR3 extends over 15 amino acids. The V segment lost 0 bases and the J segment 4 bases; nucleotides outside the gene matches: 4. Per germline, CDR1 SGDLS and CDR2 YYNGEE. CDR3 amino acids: CASSVGLAVYNEQFF. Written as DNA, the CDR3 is TGTGCCAGCAGCGTAGGGCTAGCGGTTTACAATGAGCAGTTCTTC. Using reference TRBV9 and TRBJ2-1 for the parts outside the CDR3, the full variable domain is DSGVTQTPKHLITATGQRVTLRCSPRSGDLSVYWYQQSLDQGLQFLIQYYNGEERAKGNILERFSAQQFPDLHSELNLSSLELGDSALYFCASSVGLAVYNEQFFGPGTRLTVL.

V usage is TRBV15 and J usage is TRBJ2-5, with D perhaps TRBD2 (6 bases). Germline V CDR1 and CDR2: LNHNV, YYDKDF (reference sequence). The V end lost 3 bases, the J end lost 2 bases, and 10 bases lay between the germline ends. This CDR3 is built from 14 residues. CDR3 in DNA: TGTGCCACCAGCAGTTGGGACTCACAAGAGACCCAGTACTTC. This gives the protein CATSSWDSQETQYF.

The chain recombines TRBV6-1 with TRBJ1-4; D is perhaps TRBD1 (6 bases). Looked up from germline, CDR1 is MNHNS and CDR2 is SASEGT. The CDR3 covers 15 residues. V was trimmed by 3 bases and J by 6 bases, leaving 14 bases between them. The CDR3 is CASSEPQGWDEKLFF. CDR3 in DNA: TGTGCCAGCAGTGAGCCACAGGGTTGGGATGAAAAACTGTTTTTT.

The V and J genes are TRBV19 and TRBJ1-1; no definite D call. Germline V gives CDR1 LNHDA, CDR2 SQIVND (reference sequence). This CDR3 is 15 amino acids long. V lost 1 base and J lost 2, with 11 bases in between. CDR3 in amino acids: CASSIASHLNTEAFF. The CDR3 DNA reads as TGTGCCAGTAGTATAGCATCCCACCTAAACACTGAAGCTTTCTTT.

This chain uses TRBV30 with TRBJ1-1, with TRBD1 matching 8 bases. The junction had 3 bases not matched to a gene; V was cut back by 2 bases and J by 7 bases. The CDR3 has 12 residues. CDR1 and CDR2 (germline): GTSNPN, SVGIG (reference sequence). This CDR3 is CAWSSDRGEAFF. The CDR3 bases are TGTGCCTGGAGTTCCGACAGGGGTGAAGCTTTCTTT.

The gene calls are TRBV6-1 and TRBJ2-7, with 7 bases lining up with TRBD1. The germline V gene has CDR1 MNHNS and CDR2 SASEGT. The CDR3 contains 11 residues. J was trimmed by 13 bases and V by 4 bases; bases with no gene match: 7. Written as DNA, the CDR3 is TGTGCCAGCAGTGGGACAGGTAGTAATTACTTC. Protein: CASSGTGSNYF.

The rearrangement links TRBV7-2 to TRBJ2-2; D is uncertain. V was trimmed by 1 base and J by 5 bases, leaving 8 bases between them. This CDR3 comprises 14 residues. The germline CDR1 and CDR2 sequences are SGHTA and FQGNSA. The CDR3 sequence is CASSLVVQTGELFF. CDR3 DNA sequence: TGTGCCAGCAGCTTAGTGGTGCAGACCGGGGAGCTGTTTTTT.

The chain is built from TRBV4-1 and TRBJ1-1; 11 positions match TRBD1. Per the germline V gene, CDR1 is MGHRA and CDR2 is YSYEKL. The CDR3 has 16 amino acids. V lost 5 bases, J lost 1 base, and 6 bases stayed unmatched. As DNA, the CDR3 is TGCGCCAGCAGCTTGGGACAGGGGGTAGGGAACACTGAAGCTTTCTTT. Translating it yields CASSLGQGVGNTEAFF.

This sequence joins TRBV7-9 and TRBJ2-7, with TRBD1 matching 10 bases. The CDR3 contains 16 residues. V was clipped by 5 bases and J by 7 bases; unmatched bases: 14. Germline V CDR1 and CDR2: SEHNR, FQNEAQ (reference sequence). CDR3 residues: CASSEGTGTGAEEQYF. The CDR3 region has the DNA TGTGCCAGCAGCGAAGGCACCGGGACAGGGGCGGAGGAGCAGTACTTC.